This T cell receptor beta chain was captured by sequencing in a study of cytomegalovirus exposure and HLA in healthy donors. Findings and limits, study-wide: CMV serostatus stood as the only immune exposure information on hand.

With V trimmed by 1 base and J by 6 bases, 8 bases remained unmatched. CDR1 is MGHDK, CDR2 SYGVNS, per germline. CDR3 length: 15 amino acids. About this clone itself: Its antigen is currently unknown.

The PCR used 60 Vbeta and 13 Jbeta primers. This table comes from immunoSEQ multiplex PCR, and its TCRdb copy is limited to in-frame clones, with some not included. The data hold 100,000 or so clones, with roughly 80% observed a single time. The sequence came from a man in his forties or fifties in good health and CMV-seronegative. The material sequenced was PBMCs. The J gene is TRBJ2-7, the V gene TRBV25-1, with TRBD2 identical over 8 bases. CDR3 nucleotides: TGTGCCAGCAGTGAATGGATCGGGGGGGCCTCCGAGCAGTACTTC. This translates into CASSEWIGGASEQYF.